The sequence of this T cell receptor beta chain was determined in a study of T cells in localized non-small cell lung cancer. Points on this clone: What it recognizes is unknown.

Data came from immunoSEQ multiplex PCR; TCRdb stores just in-frame clones and leaves some out. This table has 45,000 to 60,000 clones, 86% appearing once. This CDR3 contains 17 residues. Germline V lookup: CDR1 LNHNV, CDR2 YYDKDF (reference sequence). The V end lost 0 bases, the J end lost 0 bases, and 15 bases lay between the germline ends. Study-wide findings and caveats: Uninvolved adjacent lung had more T cell clonality than any other tissue, topping tumor. There were a median around 57 of the top 100 tumor clones appearing in adjacent lung. Heterogeneity remains possible, as sequencing covered one tumor region only. Overall survival was longer when the density of T cells in the blood was higher.

The receptor's source is a man aged 35 to 70 with stage II lung adenocarcinoma. The chain employs TRBV15 and TRBJ2-7; D is uncertain. Sequences were derived from PBMCs, sampled before any cancer treatment. Here the CDR3 reads CATSRDQLILSSYEQYF. The CDR3 nucleotides are TGTGCCACCAGCAGAGATCAATTGATCTTAAGCTCCTACGAGCAGTACTTC.